This T cell receptor (beta chain) was found in a study of blood T cell repertoires in COVID-19. Study summary: In each case, the material was cDNA or gDNA derived from T cells, B-cell-depleted T cells, or PBMCs.

In the original analysis: Reference gene primer amplification yielded estimated nucleated cell counts. Profiled with immunoSEQ multiplex PCR; TCRdb holds only in-frame clones, not every one. V, J and clone size derive from that table, while D and trimming were established from the DNA sequence. This sample has around 150,000 clones, with 90% to 95% found just once. Germline CDR1 is SGHNT and CDR2 is YYREEE (reference sequence). The CDR3 spans 15 residues. The V and J ends lost 4 bases and 3 bases, in that order; junction bases with no gene match: 8. Sequenced material: peripheral blood. The TCR comes from a woman between 50 and 59 years old with acute or convalescent COVID-19. The genes are TRBV5-4 and TRBJ1-1; 8 positions agree with TRBD1. The CDR3 sequence: CASSPGAGGYTEAFF. The CDR3 DNA sequence: TGTGCCAGCAGCCCTGGGGCAGGGGGCTACACTGAAGCTTTCTTT.